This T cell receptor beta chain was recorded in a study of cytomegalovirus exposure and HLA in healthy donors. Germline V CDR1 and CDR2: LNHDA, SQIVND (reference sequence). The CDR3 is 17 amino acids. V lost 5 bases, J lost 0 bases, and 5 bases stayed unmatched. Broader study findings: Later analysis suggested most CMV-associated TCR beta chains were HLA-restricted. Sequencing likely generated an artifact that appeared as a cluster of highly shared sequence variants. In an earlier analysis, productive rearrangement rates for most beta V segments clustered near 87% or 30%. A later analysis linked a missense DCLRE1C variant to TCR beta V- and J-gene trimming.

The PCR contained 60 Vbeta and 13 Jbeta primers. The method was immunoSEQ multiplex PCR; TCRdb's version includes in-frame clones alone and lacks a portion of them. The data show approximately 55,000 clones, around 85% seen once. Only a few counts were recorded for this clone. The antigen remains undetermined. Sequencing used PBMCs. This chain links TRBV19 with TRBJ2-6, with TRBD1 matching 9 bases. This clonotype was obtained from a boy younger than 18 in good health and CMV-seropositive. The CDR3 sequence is CASSGRQGDSGANVLTF. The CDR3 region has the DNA TGTGCCAGTAGTGGTCGACAGGGGGACTCTGGGGCCAACGTCCTGACTTTC.